Listed below are T cell receptor beta chains from one sample, sequenced in a study of OX40 agonist ivuxolimab in advanced cancers. Sequencing used immunoSEQ multiplex PCR; TCRdb keeps in-frame clones, though not all of them. Found here are about 44,000 clones, over 75% of them singletons; the top ten hold 15% to 20%. Source: CD4+ or CD8+ T cells sorted from blood, taken in a trial of the OX40 agonist ivuxolimab. The source is an adult with an advanced solid tumor such as melanoma, head and neck, liver or kidney cancer. Each CDR3 is given with its conserved first and last residue. Each record gives: J gene, clone size, D gene, V gene, CDR3 DNA, CDR3 protein. The D gene is left open where the match is weak. Only part of the rows carry a size: once, few, many, or a class if the clone is expanded.

J: TRBJ1-2; size: NA; D: NA; V: TRBV19; DNA: TGTGCCAGTAGTGTTGACCAGGAGCTAGATGGCTACACCTTC; CDR3: CASSVDQELDGYTF
J: TRBJ1-2; size: NA; D: TRBD1; V: TRBV7-9; DNA: TGTGCCAGCAGCTTTCTTATACACCGGGACAGGGTGGATGTCAGCGGCTACACCTTC; CDR3: CASSFLIHRDRVDVSGYTF
J: TRBJ2-6; size: medium-sized; D: NA; V: TRBV30; DNA: TGTGCCTGGGGTAGGACAGTCGATGGGGCCAACGTCCTGACTTTC; CDR3: CAWGRTVDGANVLTF
J: TRBJ2-3; size: NA; D: TRBD2; V: TRBV4-3; DNA: TGCGCCAGCAGCCCGCGGGGGGCCTACACAGATACGCAGTATTTT; CDR3: CASSPRGAYTDTQYF
J: TRBJ1-3; size: once; D: NA; V: TRBV6-6; DNA: TGTGCCAGCAGGCGACCCGGAAACACCATATATTTT; CDR3: CASRRPGNTIYF
J: TRBJ2-7; size: NA; D: TRBD1; V: TRBV7-2; DNA: TGTGCCAGCAGCGCCGTGTACAGGGGGCAGTTTTACGAGCAGTACTTC; CDR3: CASSAVYRGQFYEQYF
J: TRBJ1-1; size: NA; D: NA; V: TRBV7-9; DNA: TGTGCCAGCAGCCAGGGGACTGAAGCTTTCTTT; CDR3: CASSQGTEAFF
J: TRBJ1-2; size: NA; D: TRBD1; V: TRBV19; DNA: TGTGCCAGTAGTATGGGACAGGGGGAAGGCTACACCTTC; CDR3: CASSMGQGEGYTF
J: TRBJ2-7; size: NA; D: NA; V: TRBV5-6; DNA: TGTGCCAGCGGGGGTAATAGACACGAGCAGTACTTC; CDR3: CASGGNRHEQYF
J: TRBJ1-5; size: NA; D: NA; V: TRBV19; DNA: TGTGCCAGTAGTATAGATATAGTTGTCGGCGGGGCTTATAGCAATCAGCCCCAGCATTTT; CDR3: CASSIDIVVGGAYSNQPQHF
J: TRBJ1-1; size: NA; D: NA; V: TRBV28; DNA: TGTGCCAGCAGTTTCTCCGCGAACACTGAAGCTTTCTTT; CDR3: CASSFSANTEAFF
J: TRBJ2-5; size: NA; D: NA; V: TRBV6-4; DNA: TGTGCCAGCAGCGAAACGAGGGCGGTCATAGAGACCCAGTACTTC; CDR3: CASSETRAVIETQYF
J: TRBJ2-7; size: NA; D: NA; V: TRBV1; DNA: TGCACCAGCAGCCAAGATAGTATTGGTCTAGCGGGGGCTTCCTACGAGCAGTACTTC; CDR3: CTSSQDSIGLAGASYEQYF
J: TRBJ1-1; size: NA; D: NA; V: TRBV6-5; DNA: TGTGCCAGCAGTTACTATATGAACACTGAAGCTTTCTTT; CDR3: CASSYYMNTEAFF
J: TRBJ2-2; size: NA; D: TRBD2; V: TRBV2; DNA: TGTGCCAGCAGTTTTACTAGCGGGGGTAACACCGGGGAGCTGTTTTTT; CDR3: CASSFTSGGNTGELFF
J: TRBJ2-3; size: NA; D: TRBD1; V: TRBV7-9; DNA: TGTGCCAGCAGCCCCCCGGGACAGGCAACAGATACGCAGTATTTT; CDR3: CASSPPGQATDTQYF
J: TRBJ1-5; size: few; D: NA; V: TRBV9; DNA: TGTGCCAGCAGCAGGGGCAATAGCAATCAGCCCCAGCATTTT; CDR3: CASSRGNSNQPQHF
J: TRBJ2-3; size: NA; D: NA; V: TRBV4-3; DNA: TGCGCCAGCAGCGAAGAGATGTACGGGACCTACACAGATACGCAGTATTTT; CDR3: CASSEEMYGTYTDTQYF
J: TRBJ2-1; size: NA; D: NA; V: TRBV29-1; DNA: TGCAGCGCCCAAACCCCAATTGAGCAGTTCTTC; CDR3: CSAQTPIEQFF
J: TRBJ1-5; size: NA; D: NA; V: TRBV19; DNA: TGTGCCAGTAGTATTGAAGGGACAATCGGAGGACAGCCCCAGCATTTT; CDR3: CASSIEGTIGGQPQHF
J: TRBJ2-1; size: NA; D: NA; V: TRBV4-3; DNA: TGCGCCAGCAGCCAAGATCTAGGCCAGGCGAGAGCGCAGTTCTTC; CDR3: CASSQDLGQARAQFF
J: TRBJ2-7; size: NA; D: TRBD1; V: TRBV4-3; DNA: TGCGCCAGCAGCCAAGAAGGGACAGGGGGCGCATACGAGCAGTACTTC; CDR3: CASSQEGTGGAYEQYF
J: TRBJ1-2; size: NA; D: TRBD1; V: TRBV27; DNA: TGTGCCAGCAGCGAGACAGGGGTGGGGAGCGACTATGGCTACACCTTC; CDR3: CASSETGVGSDYGYTF
J: TRBJ2-7; size: NA; D: NA; V: TRBV27; DNA: TGTGCCAGCAGTTTCTTGGGCAGCCTAGGGGGATCCTACGAGCAGTACTTC; CDR3: CASSFLGSLGGSYEQYF
J: TRBJ1-3; size: NA; D: TRBD1; V: TRBV13; DNA: TGTGCCAGCAGCGGTGGGACAGCCTTCTTTGGAAACACCATATATTTT; CDR3: CASSGGTAFFGNTIYF
J: TRBJ2-3; size: NA; D: NA; V: TRBV4-3; DNA: TGCGCCAGCAGCCCCCTCACGGGCGGTACGCAGTATTTT; CDR3: CASSPLTGGTQYF
J: TRBJ1-5; size: NA; D: NA; V: TRBV10-3; DNA: TGTGCCATCAGTTCTCCTAATCAGCCCCAGCATTTT; CDR3: CAISSPNQPQHF
J: TRBJ1-1; size: NA; D: NA; V: TRBV5-6; DNA: TGTGCCAGCAGCTTGGTGGGCGAGGGCCTGAACACTGAAGCTTTCTTT; CDR3: CASSLVGEGLNTEAFF
J: TRBJ2-7; size: NA; D: NA; V: TRBV29-1; DNA: TGCAGCGTTGGGGCAGTCTCCTACGAGCAGTACTTC; CDR3: CSVGAVSYEQYF
J: TRBJ2-5; size: once; D: TRBD2; V: TRBV4-3; DNA: TGCGCCAGCAGCCAAGATCACTGGGGGGGGATGGAGACCCAGTACTTC; CDR3: CASSQDHWGGMETQYF
J: TRBJ1-1; size: NA; D: NA; V: TRBV6-5; DNA: TGTGCCAGCAGTTATGGGTATGGGGACACTGAAGCTTTCTTT; CDR3: CASSYGYGDTEAFF
J: TRBJ2-1; size: NA; D: NA; V: TRBV27; DNA: TGTGCCAGCATGCCGGGATTTTCCTCCTACAATGAGCAGTTCTTC; CDR3: CASMPGFSSYNEQFF